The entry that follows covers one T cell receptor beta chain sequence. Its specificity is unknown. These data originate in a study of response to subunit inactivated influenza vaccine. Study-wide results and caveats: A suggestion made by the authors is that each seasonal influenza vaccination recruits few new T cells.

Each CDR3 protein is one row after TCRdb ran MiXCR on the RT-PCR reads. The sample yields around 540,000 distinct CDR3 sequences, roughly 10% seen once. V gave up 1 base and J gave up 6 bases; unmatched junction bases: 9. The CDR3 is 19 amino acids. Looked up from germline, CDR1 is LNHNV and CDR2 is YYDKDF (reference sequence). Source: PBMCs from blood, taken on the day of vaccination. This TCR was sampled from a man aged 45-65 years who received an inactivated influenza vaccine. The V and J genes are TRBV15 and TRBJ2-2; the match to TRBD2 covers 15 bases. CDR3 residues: CATSRGGLAGGQRPGELFF. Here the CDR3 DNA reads TGTGCCACCAGCAGAGGGGGACTAGCGGGAGGTCAGAGACCCGGGGAGCTGTTTTTT.